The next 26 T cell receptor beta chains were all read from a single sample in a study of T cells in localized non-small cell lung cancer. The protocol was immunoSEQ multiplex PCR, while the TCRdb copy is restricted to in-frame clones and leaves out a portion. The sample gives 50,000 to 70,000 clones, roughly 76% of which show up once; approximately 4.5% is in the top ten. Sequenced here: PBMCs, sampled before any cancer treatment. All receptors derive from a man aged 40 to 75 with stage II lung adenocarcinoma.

The CDR3 DNA sequence: TGTGCCAGTAGGGATCAAGCCGGGACAGGGAACGCTGGCTACACCTTC. Protein sequence: CASRDQAGTGNAGYTF. The chain employs TRBV19 and TRBJ1-2, with 9 bases aligning to TRBD1. Per the germline V gene, CDR1 is LNHDA and CDR2 is SQIVND (reference sequence). The V gene end was trimmed by 6 bases and the J gene end by 7 bases; junction bases not matched to a gene: 15. This CDR3 region has 16 residues.

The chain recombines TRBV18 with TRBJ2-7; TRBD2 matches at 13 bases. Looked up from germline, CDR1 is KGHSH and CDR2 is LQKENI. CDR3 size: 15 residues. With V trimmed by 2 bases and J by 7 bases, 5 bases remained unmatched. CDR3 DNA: TGTGCCAGCTCACCAACTAGCGGGAGGGTTAAAGAGCAGTACTTC. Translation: CASSPTSGRVKEQYF.

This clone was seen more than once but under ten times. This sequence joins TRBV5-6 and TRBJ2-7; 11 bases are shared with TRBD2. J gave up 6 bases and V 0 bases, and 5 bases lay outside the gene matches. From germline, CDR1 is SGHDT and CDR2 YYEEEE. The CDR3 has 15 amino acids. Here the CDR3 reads CASSLVQLAGAEQYF. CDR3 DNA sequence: TGTGCCAGCAGCTTGGTACAACTAGCGGGAGCCGAGCAGTACTTC.

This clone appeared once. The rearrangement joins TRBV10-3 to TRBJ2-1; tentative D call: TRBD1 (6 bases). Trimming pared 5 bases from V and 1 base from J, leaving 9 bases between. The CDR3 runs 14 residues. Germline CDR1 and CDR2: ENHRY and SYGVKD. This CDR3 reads CAISPGDSYNEQFF. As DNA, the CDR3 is TGTGCCATCAGTCCAGGGGATTCCTACAATGAGCAGTTCTTC.

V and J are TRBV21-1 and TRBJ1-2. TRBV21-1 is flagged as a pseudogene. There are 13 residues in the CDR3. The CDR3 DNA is TGTGCCAGCAGCAAAGTGCGCCGTTATGGCTACACCTTC. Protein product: CASSKVRRYGYTF.

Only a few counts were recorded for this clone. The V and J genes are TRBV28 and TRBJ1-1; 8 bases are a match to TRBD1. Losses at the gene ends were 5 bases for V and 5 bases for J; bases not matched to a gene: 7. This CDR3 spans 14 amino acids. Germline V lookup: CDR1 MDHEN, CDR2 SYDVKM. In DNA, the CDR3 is TGTGCCAGCAGTATAACAGGGGGGAGGACTGAAGCTTTCTTT. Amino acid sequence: CASSITGGRTEAFF.

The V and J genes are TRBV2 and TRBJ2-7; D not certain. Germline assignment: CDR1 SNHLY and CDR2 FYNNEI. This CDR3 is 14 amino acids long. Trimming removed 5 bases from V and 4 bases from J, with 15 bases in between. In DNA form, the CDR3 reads TGTGCCAGCAGTTCACAGCAGATCCGGTACGAGCAGTACTTC. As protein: CASSSQQIRYEQYF.

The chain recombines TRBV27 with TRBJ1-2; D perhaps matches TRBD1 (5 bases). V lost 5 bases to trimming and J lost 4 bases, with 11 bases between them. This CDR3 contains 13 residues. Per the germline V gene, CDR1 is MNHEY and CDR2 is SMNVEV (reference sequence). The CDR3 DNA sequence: TGTGCCAGCAGTCTCCGGGACGGCTATGGCTACACCTTC. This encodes CASSLRDGYGYTF.

Here the CDR3 DNA reads TGTGCCAGCAGTCCCGCAGATTATAGCAATCAGCCCCAGCATTTT. The encoded protein is CASSPADYSNQPQHF. V and J are TRBV2 and TRBJ1-5, with no clear D. V dropped 5 bases and J dropped 0 bases, with 11 bases sitting between them. The germline CDR1 and CDR2 sequences are SNHLY and FYNNEI. This CDR3 region has 15 residues.

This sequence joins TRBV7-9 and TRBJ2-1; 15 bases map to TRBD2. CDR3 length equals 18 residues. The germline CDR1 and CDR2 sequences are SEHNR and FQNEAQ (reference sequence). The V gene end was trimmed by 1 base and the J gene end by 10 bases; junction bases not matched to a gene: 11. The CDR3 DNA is TGTGCCAGCAGCTTAGAACTCTGGACTAGCGGGAGGGCCTTAGAGCAGTTCTTC. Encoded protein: CASSLELWTSGRALEQFF.

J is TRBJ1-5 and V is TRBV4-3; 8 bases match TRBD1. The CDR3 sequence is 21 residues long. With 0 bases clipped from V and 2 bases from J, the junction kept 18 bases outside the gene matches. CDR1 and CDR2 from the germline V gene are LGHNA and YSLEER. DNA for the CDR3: TGCGCCAGCAGCCAAGAAAGGACCGACAGGGGACCACGCCGAGGCAATCAGCCCCAGCATTTT. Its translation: CASSQERTDRGPRRGNQPQHF.

CDR3 region: CASSLAGTGSAGELFF. The DNA for the CDR3 is TGCGCCAGCAGCTTGGCGGGGACAGGCAGTGCCGGGGAGCTGTTTTTT. V is TRBV5-1 and J is TRBJ2-2; 8 bases agree with TRBD1. Germline V gene data show CDR1 as SGHRS and CDR2 as YFSETQ. J gave up 6 bases and V 0 bases, and 7 bases lay outside the gene matches. The CDR3 has 16 amino acids.

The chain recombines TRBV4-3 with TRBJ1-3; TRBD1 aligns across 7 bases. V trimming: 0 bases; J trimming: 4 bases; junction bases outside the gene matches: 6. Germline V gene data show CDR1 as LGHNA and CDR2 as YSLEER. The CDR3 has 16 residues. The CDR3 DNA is TGCGCCAGCAGCCAAGAGTTCAGGGGGTCCGGAAACACCATATATTTT. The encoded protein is CASSQEFRGSGNTIYF.

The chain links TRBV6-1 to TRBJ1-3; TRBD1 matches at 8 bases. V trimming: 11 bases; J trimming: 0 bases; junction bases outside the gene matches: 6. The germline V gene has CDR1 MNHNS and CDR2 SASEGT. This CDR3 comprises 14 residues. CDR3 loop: CAVQGDSSGNTIYF. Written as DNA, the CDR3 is TGTGCCGTACAGGGGGATTCCTCTGGAAACACCATATATTTT.

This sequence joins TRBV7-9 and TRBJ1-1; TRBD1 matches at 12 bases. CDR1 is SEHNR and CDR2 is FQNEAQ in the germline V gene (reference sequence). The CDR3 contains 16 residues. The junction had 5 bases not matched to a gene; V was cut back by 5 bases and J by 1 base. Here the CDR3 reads CASSTWDRGPNTEAFF. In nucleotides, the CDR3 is TGTGCCAGCAGCACCTGGGACAGGGGGCCGAACACTGAAGCTTTCTTT.

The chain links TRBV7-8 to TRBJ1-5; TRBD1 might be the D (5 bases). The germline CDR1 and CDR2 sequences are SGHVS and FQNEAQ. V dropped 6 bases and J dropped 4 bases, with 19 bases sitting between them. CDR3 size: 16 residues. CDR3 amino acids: CASSPSSAGNNQPQHF. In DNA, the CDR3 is TGTGCCAGCAGTCCATCTTCGGCAGGGAATAATCAGCCCCAGCATTTT.

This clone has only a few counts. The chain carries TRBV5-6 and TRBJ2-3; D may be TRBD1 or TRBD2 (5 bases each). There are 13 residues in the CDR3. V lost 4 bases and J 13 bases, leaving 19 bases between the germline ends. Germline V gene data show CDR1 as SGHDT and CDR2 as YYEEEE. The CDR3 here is CASSRPSGPKEYF. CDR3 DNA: TGTGCCAGCAGCCGGCCATCGGGACCCAAAGAGTATTTT. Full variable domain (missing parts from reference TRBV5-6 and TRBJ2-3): DAGVTQSPTHLIKTRGQQVTLRCSPKSGHDTVSWYQQALGQGPQFIFQYYEEEERQRGNFPDRFSGHQFPNYSSELNVNALLLGDSALYLCASSRPSGPKEYFGPGTRLTVL.

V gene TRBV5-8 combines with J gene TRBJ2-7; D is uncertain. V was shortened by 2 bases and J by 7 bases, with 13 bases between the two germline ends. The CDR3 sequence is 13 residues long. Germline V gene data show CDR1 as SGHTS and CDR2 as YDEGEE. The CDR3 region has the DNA TGTGCCAGCAGCTTTTCCCTTTCCGGGGAGCAGTACTTC. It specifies CASSFSLSGEQYF.

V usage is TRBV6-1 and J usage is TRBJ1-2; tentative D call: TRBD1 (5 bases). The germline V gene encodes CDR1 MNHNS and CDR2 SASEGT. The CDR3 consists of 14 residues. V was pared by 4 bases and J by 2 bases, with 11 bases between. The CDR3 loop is CASSVREGNYGYTF. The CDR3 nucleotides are TGTGCCAGCAGTGTCCGGGAGGGGAACTATGGCTACACCTTC.

The CDR3 nucleotides are TGTGCCAGCCTCACCCCAGGCGAAAGCACTGGAAACACCATATATTTT. Translation gives CASLTPGESTGNTIYF. The rearrangement uses TRBV28 and TRBJ1-3; no reliable D call. The CDR3 runs 16 residues. Between the trimmed V and J ends, which lost 8 bases and 2 bases, there was a span of 19 bases. CDR1 MDHEN and CDR2 SYDVKM come from the germline V gene.

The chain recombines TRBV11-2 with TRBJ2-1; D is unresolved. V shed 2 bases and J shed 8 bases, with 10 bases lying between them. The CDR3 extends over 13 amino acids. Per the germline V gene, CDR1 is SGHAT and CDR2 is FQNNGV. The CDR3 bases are TGTGCCAGCAGCTTAACCCCTCAAGATGAGCAGTTCTTC. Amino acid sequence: CASSLTPQDEQFF. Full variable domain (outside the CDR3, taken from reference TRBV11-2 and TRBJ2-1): EAGVAQSPRYKIIEKRQSVAFWCNPISGHATLYWYQQILGQGPKLLIQFQNNGVVDDSQLPKDRFSAERLKGVDSTLKIQPAKLEDSAVYLCASSLTPQDEQFFGPGTRLTVL.

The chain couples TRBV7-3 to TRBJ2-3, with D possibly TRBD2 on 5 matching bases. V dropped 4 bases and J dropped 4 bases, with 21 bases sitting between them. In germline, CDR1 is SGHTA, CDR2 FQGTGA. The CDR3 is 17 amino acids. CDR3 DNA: TGTGCCAGCAGCTACGGACTGTCTCTCTTCGGGGCAGATACGCAGTATTTT. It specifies CASSYGLSLFGADTQYF.

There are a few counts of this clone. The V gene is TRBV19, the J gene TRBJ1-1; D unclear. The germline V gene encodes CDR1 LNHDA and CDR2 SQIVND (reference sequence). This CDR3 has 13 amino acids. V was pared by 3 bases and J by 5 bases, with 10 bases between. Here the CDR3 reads CASSMGGGTEAFF. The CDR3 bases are TGTGCCAGTAGTATGGGCGGAGGGACTGAAGCTTTCTTT.

The CDR3 protein is CASSYRMTGGANVLTF. CDR3 in DNA: TGTGCCAGCAGTTATCGCATGACAGGGGGGGCCAACGTCCTGACTTTC. The rearrangement joins TRBV6-5 to TRBJ2-6; TRBD1 matches 7 bases. This CDR3 comprises 16 residues. The germline gives CDR1 MNHEY, CDR2 SVGAGI. The ends lost 3 bases at V and 4 bases at J; junction bases unmatched: 6.

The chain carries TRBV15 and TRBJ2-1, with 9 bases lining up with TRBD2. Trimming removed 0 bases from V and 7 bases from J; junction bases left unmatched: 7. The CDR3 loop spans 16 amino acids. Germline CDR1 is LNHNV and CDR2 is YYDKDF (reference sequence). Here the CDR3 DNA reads TGTGCCACCAGCAGAGATGGGCTAGCGGGGTCTAATGAGCAGTTCTTC. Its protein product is CATSRDGLAGSNEQFF.

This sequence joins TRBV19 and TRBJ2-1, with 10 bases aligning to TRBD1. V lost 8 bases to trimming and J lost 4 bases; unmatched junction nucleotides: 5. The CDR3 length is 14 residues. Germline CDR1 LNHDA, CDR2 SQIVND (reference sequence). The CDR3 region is CASLGQGRYNEQFF. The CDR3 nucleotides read TGTGCCAGTCTGGGACAGGGGAGATACAATGAGCAGTTCTTC. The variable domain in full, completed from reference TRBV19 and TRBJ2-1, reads DGGITQSPKYLFRKEGQNVTLSCEQNLNHDAMYWYRQDPGQGLRLIYYSQIVNDFQKGDIAEGYSVSREKKESFPLTVTSAQKNPTAFYLCASLGQGRYNEQFFGPGTRLTVL.